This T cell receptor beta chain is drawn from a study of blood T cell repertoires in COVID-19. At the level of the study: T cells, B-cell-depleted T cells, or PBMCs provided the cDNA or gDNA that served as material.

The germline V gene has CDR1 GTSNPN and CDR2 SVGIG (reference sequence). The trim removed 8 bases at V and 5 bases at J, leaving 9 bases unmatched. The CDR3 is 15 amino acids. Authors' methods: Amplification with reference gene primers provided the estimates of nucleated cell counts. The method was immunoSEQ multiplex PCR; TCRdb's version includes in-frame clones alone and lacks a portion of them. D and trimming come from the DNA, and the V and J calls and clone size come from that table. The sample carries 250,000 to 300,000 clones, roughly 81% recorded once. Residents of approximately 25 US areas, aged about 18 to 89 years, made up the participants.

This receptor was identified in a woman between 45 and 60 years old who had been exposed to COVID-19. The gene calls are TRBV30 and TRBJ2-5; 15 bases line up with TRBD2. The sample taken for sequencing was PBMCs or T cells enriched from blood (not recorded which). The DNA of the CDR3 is TGTGCCCAGGGACTAGCGGGGGGCTTTGGGGAGACCCAGTACTTC. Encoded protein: CAQGLAGGFGETQYF.